The clone carrying this T cell receptor beta chain was observed once. Its antigen is unidentified. Other nucleotide sequences in the sample specify the same CDR3. The repertoire was sequenced with immunoSEQ multiplex PCR; TCRdb's copy has only in-frame clones and lacks some. The sample contains around 95,000 clones, 87% of which appear only once. The sample originates from a study of T cell responses to AZD1222 COVID-19 vaccine. Study findings and constraints: Targets within unmutated variant regions were reportedly found for nearly half of spike-specific TCRs. Donor demographics were predominantly white British with a female majority; clonal diversity may be underestimated.

The CDR3 consists of 13 residues. Germline loops: CDR1 GTSNPN, CDR2 SVGIG (reference sequence). Trimming shortened V by 2 bases and J by 2 bases, and 7 bases separated the two germline ends. This receptor was identified in an adult in good health. This chain uses TRBV30 with TRBJ1-5; possible D gene TRBD1, 5 bases. The starting material was peripheral blood, obtained on day 0 of MenACWY control vaccination. CDR3 region: CAWSQGGNQPQHF. DNA of the CDR3: TGTGCCTGGAGTCAAGGGGGCAATCAGCCCCAGCATTTT.